One and the same sample provided the 22 T cell receptor beta chains below, sequenced in a study of Ad26.COV2.S vaccination and SARS-CoV-2 variants. Profiling relied on immunoSEQ multiplex PCR, and the TCRdb table lists in-frame clones only, not all of them. The sample contains 250,000 or so clones, around 90% of which appear only once. Indicated treatment: 19 received Ad26.COV2.S at low or high dose, single or two shots; 5 received placebo; per-sample allocation not given. Following the first vaccine or placebo injection, samples were taken on day 63. Sequenced material: peripheral blood, taken in a trial of Ad26.COV2.S vaccine versus placebo. These receptors were obtained from a person between 18 and 65 years old who received the Ad26.COV2.S COVID-19 vaccine or a placebo.

The V call is TRBV18, the J call TRBJ1-1, with 7 bases fitting TRBD1. After removal of 4 bases from V and 2 bases from J, the junction contained 13 bases not matched to a gene. CDR1 KGHSH and CDR2 LQKENI come from the germline V gene. CDR3 length equals 17 residues. CDR3 sequence (DNA): TGTGCCAGCTCACTTACCCCCACAACAGGGGCAAACACTGAAGCTTTCTTT. It specifies CASSLTPTTGANTEAFF.

This clone was found once. The chain carries TRBV14 and TRBJ2-7, with 8 bases fitting TRBD1. Per germline, CDR1 SGHDN and CDR2 FVKESK. The CDR3 length is 13 residues. Losses at the gene ends were 4 bases for V and 6 bases for J; bases not matched to a gene: 5. The CDR3 is CASSLITGGEQYV. DNA for the CDR3: TGTGCCAGCAGCCTCATTACAGGGGGCGAGCAGTACGTC.

This clone appeared once. V is TRBV28 and J is TRBJ1-5; D may be TRBD1 (6 bases). The CDR3 contains 18 residues. Trimming left V 2 bases short and J 4 bases short, with 21 bases between. Germline values: CDR1 MDHEN, CDR2 SYDVKM. CDR3 DNA: TGTGCCAGCAGTTTACCCACCCATGACAGGATGGCTAATCAGCCCCAGCATTTT. Residues: CASSLPTHDRMANQPQHF.

The chain recombines TRBV29-1 with TRBJ2-3; 12 nucleotides match TRBD1. Germline V gives CDR1 SQVTM, CDR2 ANQGSEA. The J segment lost 2 bases and the V segment lost 4 bases, leaving 4 bases of the junction unmatched. The CDR3 has 15 residues. The DNA of the CDR3 is TGCAGCGTTGGCTGGGACAGGGGGCCCACAGATACGCAGTATTTT. This codes for CSVGWDRGPTDTQYF.

V gene TRBV7-2 combines with J gene TRBJ2-3; the match to TRBD1 covers 12 bases. The junction had 16 bases not matched to a gene; V was cut back by 3 bases and J by 6 bases. The CDR3 runs 19 residues. Germline V gene sequence: CDR1 SGHTA, CDR2 FQGNSA. The CDR3 reads CASSFDHSSGTGGRDTQYF. The CDR3 coding sequence is TGTGCCAGCAGCTTCGATCACAGTTCCGGGACAGGGGGCCGCGATACGCAGTATTTT.

The chain couples TRBV4-1 to TRBJ2-2, with 9 bases identical to TRBD2. Per the germline V gene, CDR1 is MGHRA and CDR2 is YSYEKL. V lost 3 bases to trimming and J lost 6 bases; unmatched junction nucleotides: 8. The CDR3 is 16 amino acids. CDR3 sequence (DNA): TGCGCCAGCAGCCATAGACTAAGCGGGGGGCCCGGGGAGCTGTTTTTT. The encoded protein is CASSHRLSGGPGELFF.

The sample holds a few counts of this clone. The V call is TRBV7-2, the J call TRBJ2-5, with TRBD2 matching 8 bases. The CDR3 consists of 14 residues. Per the germline V gene, CDR1 is SGHTA and CDR2 is FQGNSA. With 3 bases clipped from V and 3 bases from J, the junction kept 3 bases outside the gene matches. The CDR3 coding sequence is TGTGCCAGCAGCTTTAGGCGGGGGGAAGAGACCCAGTACTTC. This sequence encodes CASSFRRGEETQYF.

This clone was found once. The chain carries TRBV7-9 and TRBJ2-1; D unresolved. Germline V gives CDR1 SEHNR, CDR2 FQNEAQ (reference sequence). V shed 3 bases and J shed 12 bases, with 12 bases lying between them. This CDR3 contains 12 residues. DNA of the CDR3: TGTGCCAGCAGCTTCATACTATCCGGGCAGTTCTTC. Protein sequence: CASSFILSGQFF.

This clone was counted a few times. The chain uses TRBV7-3 and TRBJ1-2, with 7 bases aligning to TRBD1. Trimming removed 5 bases from V and 8 bases from J; junction bases left unmatched: 8. In germline, CDR1 is SGHTA, CDR2 FQGTGA. The CDR3 is 13 residues long. Written as DNA, the CDR3 is TGTGCCAGCAGCCCGCGACAGGGTGGCGGCTACACCTTC. Protein: CASSPRQGGGYTF.

This clone has more than one count but fewer than ten. This chain uses TRBV10-3 with TRBJ1-1, with 10 positions matching TRBD1. Germline CDR1 ENHRY, CDR2 SYGVKD. This CDR3 has 15 residues. After removal of 6 bases from V and 1 base from J, the junction contained 5 bases not matched to a gene. CDR3 nucleotides: TGTGCCATCAGGGGGACAGGGGTGACGAACACTGAAGCTTTCTTT. This gives the protein CAIRGTGVTNTEAFF.

The chain uses TRBV6-2 or TRBV6-3 and TRBJ2-5, with D hard to call. V was clipped by 2 bases and J by 5 bases, with 15 bases between them. Germline CDR1 is MNHEY and CDR2 is SVGEGT. The CDR3 totals 15 residues. CDR3 region: CASSYGLVLTETQYF. The CDR3 DNA is TGTGCCAGCAGTTACGGCTTGGTACTTACGGAGACCCAGTACTTC.

V usage is TRBV11-3 and J usage is TRBJ2-5; 10 nucleotides match TRBD2. After removal of 1 base from V and 1 base from J, the junction contained 6 bases not matched to a gene. The germline CDR1 and CDR2 sequences are SGHNT and YENEEA. The CDR3 length is 17 residues. The CDR3 spells CASSLGGPSGGQETQYF. In nucleotides, the CDR3 is TGTGCCAGCAGCTTAGGGGGTCCTAGCGGGGGCCAAGAGACCCAGTACTTC.

This sequence joins TRBV2 and TRBJ2-2; 16 positions match TRBD2. CDR1 is SNHLY and CDR2 is FYNNEI in the germline V gene. This CDR3 has 15 residues. The V and J ends lost 7 bases and 5 bases, in that order; junction bases with no gene match: 1. As DNA, the CDR3 is TGTGCCAGCAAGGGACTAGCGGGAGGGACCGGGGAGCTGTTTTTT. The encoded protein is CASKGLAGGTGELFF.

This clone turned up a few times. The rearrangement links TRBV12-3 or TRBV12-4 to TRBJ1-1; D uncertain. The length of the CDR3 is 13 residues. Trimming pared 3 bases from V and 1 base from J, leaving 6 bases between. Here the CDR3 reads CASSLNRNTEAFF. In DNA, the CDR3 is TGTGCCAGCAGTTTGAATCGGAACACTGAAGCTTTCTTT.

This clone has more than one count but fewer than ten. The rearrangement links TRBV4-2 to TRBJ2-7; D gene ambiguous. V dropped 1 base and J dropped 3 bases, with 13 bases sitting between them. Germline loops: CDR1 LGHNA, CDR2 YNFKEQ. This CDR3 has 15 amino acids. The CDR3 bases are TGTGCCAGCAGCCAAGGACCCGGGCCCCACTACGAGCAGTACTTC. Translating it yields CASSQGPGPHYEQYF.

The gene calls are TRBV7-3 and TRBJ2-2; no clear D. Trimming took off 5 bases at V and 6 bases at J, with 7 bases between the two ends. Germline V gene data show CDR1 as SGHTA and CDR2 as FQGTGA. The CDR3 totals 12 residues. The CDR3 nucleotides are TGTGCCAGCAGCCGAGCGTCCGGGGAGCTGTTTTTT. Encoded protein: CASSRASGELFF.

The chain carries TRBV6-2 or TRBV6-3 and TRBJ1-1; 7 bases match TRBD1. Germline V CDR1 and CDR2: MNHEY, SVGEGT. V was pared by 6 bases and J by 3 bases, with 16 bases of the junction left unmatched. CDR3 length: 17 amino acids. The CDR3 DNA sequence: TGTGCCAGCAGCCTCGACAGGGCGGGATTAAGAGACACTGAAGCTTTCTTT. Protein sequence: CASSLDRAGLRDTEAFF.

This clone was recorded a few times. The genes are TRBV5-4 and TRBJ2-5, with TRBD1 identical over 8 bases. The trim removed 4 bases at V and 5 bases at J, leaving 10 bases unmatched. The CDR3 has 15 residues. Germline CDR1 reads SGHNT; CDR2 reads YYREEE (reference sequence). This CDR3 is CASSNGDRGRETQYF. In DNA, the CDR3 is TGTGCCAGCAGCAACGGCGACAGGGGAAGGGAGACCCAGTACTTC.

The J gene is TRBJ1-5, the V gene TRBV19, with 8 bases identical to TRBD1. The CDR3 spans 17 residues. Looked up from germline, CDR1 is LNHDA and CDR2 is SQIVND (reference sequence). The V gene end was trimmed by 5 bases and the J gene end by 2 bases; junction bases not matched to a gene: 11. The CDR3 loop is CASSSWTGRGGNQPQHF. In DNA form, the CDR3 reads TGTGCCAGTAGTTCCTGGACAGGGCGCGGCGGCAATCAGCCCCAGCATTTT. Full variable domain (missing parts from reference TRBV19 and TRBJ1-5): DGGITQSPKYLFRKEGQNVTLSCEQNLNHDAMYWYRQDPGQGLRLIYYSQIVNDFQKGDIAEGYSVSREKKESFPLTVTSAQKNPTAFYLCASSSWTGRGGNQPQHFGDGTRLSIL.

V gene TRBV6-2 or TRBV6-3 combines with J gene TRBJ1-5; possibly TRBD1 for D (5 bases). CDR1 and CDR2 from the germline V gene are MNHEY and SVGEGT. V was trimmed by 6 bases and J by 5 bases, leaving 14 bases between them. This CDR3 contains 14 residues. The CDR3 sequence: CASSSGTHYQPQHF. Written as DNA, the CDR3 is TGTGCCAGCAGCTCCGGGACTCACTATCAGCCCCAGCATTTT.

The chain couples TRBV6-9 to TRBJ2-7; D assignment may be TRBD1 or TRBD2 (5 bases each). This CDR3 has 13 residues. V lost 2 bases to trimming and J lost 3 bases, with 8 bases between them. CDR1 and CDR2 from the germline V gene are MNHGY and SVAAGI. The CDR3 nucleotides read TGTGCCAGCAGTTATGCAGGGAGCTACGAGCAGTACGTC. Translated: CASSYAGSYEQYV.

In this sample, this clone turned up a few times. This chain connects TRBV4-3 to TRBJ1-2; the D is unclear. In germline, CDR1 is LGHNA, CDR2 YSLEER. This CDR3 contains 14 residues. Trimming took 1 base from V and 8 from J, leaving 14 bases between them. The CDR3, as DNA: TGCGCCAGCAGCCAAGGGGAAACGAGTGGAGGCTACACCTTC. It yields the protein CASSQGETSGGYTF.